The rows below give T cell receptor beta chains drawn from one sample of a study of blood T cell repertoires in COVID-19. Only in-frame clones appear in the TCRdb table, and some are missing; sequencing was by immunoSEQ multiplex PCR. The top ten clones hold 1.5% to 2% of a sample with about 290,000 clones, roughly 90% of them seen once. Sequencing was performed on PBMCs or T cells enriched from blood (not recorded which). These receptors were collected from a woman between 35 and 50 years old who had recovered from COVID-19. The CDR3 runs from the conserved cysteine through the conserved F or W. A D gene is named only where the DNA matches it firmly. Not every row has a clone size; where given, it reads once, few, many or a size class.

size	V	D	J	DNA	CDR3
NA	TRBV5-1	TRBD1	TRBJ2-1	TGCGCCAGCAGCTTAGGGACAGGGTACAATGAGCAGTTCTTC	CASSLGTGYNEQFF
once	TRBV19	NA	TRBJ1-4	TGTGCCAGTAGTAGCTACAGGGATGGAGAAAAACTGTTTTTT	CASSSYRDGEKLFF
NA	TRBV7-9	TRBD1	TRBJ1-6	TGTGCCAGCAGCAGCAGGGGGCGAAGGAATTCACCCCTCCACTTT	CASSSRGRRNSPLHF
NA	TRBV11-2	TRBD1	TRBJ1-2	TGTGCCAGCAGTCAGGGGACAGTGGAATTATTGTATAAGGGCTACACCTTC	CASSQGTVELLYKGYTF
NA	TRBV9	NA	TRBJ1-1	TGTGCCAGCAGCAAACGGACGGTAGAGGGGAACACTGAAGCTTTCTTT	CASSKRTVEGNTEAFF
NA	TRBV27	TRBD1	TRBJ1-1	TGTGCCAGCAGTTCACGGAGGGGGGACAGGGGACCCCAGGTGAGGACTGAAGCTTTCTTT	CASSSRRGDRGPQVRTEAFF
NA	TRBV12-3/TRBV12-4	NA	TRBJ1-5	TGTGCCAGCAGCCGCGGGGGGCAGCCCCAGCATTTT	CASSRGGQPQHF
NA	TRBV5-1	NA	TRBJ2-3	TGCGCCAGCAGCTTGTATGACTCGGGTACAGATACGCAGTATTTT	CASSLYDSGTDTQYF
NA	TRBV7-6	TRBD2	TRBJ2-5	TGTGCCAGCACCGACCCCGGACTAGCGGGGATTCGTGAGACCCAGTACTTC	CASTDPGLAGIRETQYF
NA	TRBV18	TRBD1	TRBJ2-7	TGTGCCAGCTCTGAGACAGGGGGCAACGAGCAGTACTTC	CASSETGGNEQYF
once	TRBV7-3	NA	TRBJ2-2	TGTGCCAGCAGCTTATTGTACCGGGAACAGAACACCGGGGAGCTGTTTTTT	CASSLLYREQNTGELFF
NA	TRBV5-6	TRBD1	TRBJ1-2	TGTGCCAGCAGCTTAGGGACAGGGGTCTATGGCTACACCTTC	CASSLGTGVYGYTF
NA	TRBV4-1	TRBD1	TRBJ1-1	TGCGCCAGCAGCCATCTAGGGGGCGCCGGGGTGAACACTGAAGCTTTCTTT	CASSHLGGAGVNTEAFF
NA	TRBV5-1	TRBD1	TRBJ2-2	TGCGCCAGCAGCTTTATTTTGACAGGGGGGAGCACCGGGGAGCTGTTTTTT	CASSFILTGGSTGELFF
once	TRBV30	NA	TRBJ1-6	TGTGCCTGGAGTGTGAGGCAGTATAATTCACCCCTCCACTTT	CAWSVRQYNSPLHF
NA	TRBV3-1/TRBV3-2	NA	TRBJ2-1	TGTGCCAGCAGCCAAGATCTGGCTCTCAATGAGCAGTTCTTC	CASSQDLALNEQFF
NA	TRBV4-1	NA	TRBJ2-7	TGCGCCAGCAGCCAAGGCCCGGCCACTACCTACGAGCAGTACTTC	CASSQGPATTYEQYF
once	TRBV5-1	TRBD1	TRBJ1-2	TGCGCCAGCAGCGACGGCGGACAGGGGATCAACTATGGCTACACCTTC	CASSDGGQGINYGYTF
NA	TRBV15	TRBD2	TRBJ2-3	TGTGCCACCAGCACCCGTCGGGGGGGAGATACGCAGTATTTT	CATSTRRGGDTQYF
NA	TRBV19	NA	TRBJ2-3	TGTGCCAGTAGGGAGGGATTCACAGATACGCAGTATTTT	CASREGFTDTQYF
once	TRBV5-5	TRBD1	TRBJ1-3	TGTGCCAGCAGCGGGACAGCCTCTGGAAACACCATATATTTT	CASSGTASGNTIYF
NA	TRBV5-4	TRBD1	TRBJ1-2	TGTGCCAGCAGCTTGGCGGACAGGGGTTATGGCTACACCTTC	CASSLADRGYGYTF
NA	TRBV27	NA	TRBJ2-5	TGTGCCAGCAGTTTATCCCGACAGAACCAAGAGACCCAGTACTTC	CASSLSRQNQETQYF
NA	TRBV5-4	TRBD2	TRBJ2-1	TGTGCCAGCAGCTTAAATAGCGGGAGGTTCCCCCTCGAGCAGTTCTTC	CASSLNSGRFPLEQFF
NA	TRBV5-6	NA	TRBJ1-5	TGTGCCAGCAGCCCCACGGGGGGTCAGCCCCAGCATTTT	CASSPTGGQPQHF
NA	TRBV5-4	TRBD1	TRBJ1-3	TGTGCCAGCAGCTTTGGGACAGGGGCCGGGGACACCATATATTTT	CASSFGTGAGDTIYF
NA	TRBV2	NA	TRBJ2-2	TGTGCCAGCAGTGAAGATAGAAAGCGGACCGGGGAGCTGTTTTTT	CASSEDRKRTGELFF
NA	TRBV12-3/TRBV12-4	NA	TRBJ1-1	TGTGCCAGCACCATGATCGGGGGTCAAGCTTTCTTT	CASTMIGGQAFF
NA	TRBV5-4	NA	TRBJ2-7	TGTGCCAGCAGCTTGGGTGGGGCAGGGAAGGTGTACGAGCAGTACTTC	CASSLGGAGKVYEQYF
NA	TRBV7-9	NA	TRBJ2-5	TGTGCCAGCAGCCAGAGGAGGACCGGAGTAGAGACCCAGTACTTC	CASSQRRTGVETQYF
NA	TRBV18	NA	TRBJ2-5	TGTGCCAGCTCACCGTTACAAGAGACCCAGTACTTC	CASSPLQETQYF
once	TRBV2	TRBD2	TRBJ2-1	TGTGCCAGCACCCCTGGCGGACTAGCGGGGGCGCCCAGGGAGCAGTTCTTC	CASTPGGLAGAPREQFF
NA	TRBV2	NA	TRBJ2-5	TGTGCCAGCAGTATCAGCACGGGGACCCAGTACTTC	CASSISTGTQYF
NA	TRBV5-6	TRBD2	TRBJ2-1	TGTGCCAGCAGCTTAGGACTAGCGGGGACTATAAGCTCCTACAATGAGCAGTTCTTC	CASSLGLAGTISSYNEQFF
NA	TRBV5-5	TRBD1	TRBJ2-7	TGTGCCAGCAGCTTGTTACCCGAACAGGGGACCTACGAGCAGTACTTC	CASSLLPEQGTYEQYF